The 15 T cell receptor beta chains in this list originate from one sample, sequenced in a study of OX40 agonist ivuxolimab in advanced cancers. Sequencing was performed with immunoSEQ multiplex PCR; in TCRdb, only in-frame clones are kept and a portion is missing. This table has 40,000 to 60,000 clones, roughly 80% appearing once. Sample: CD4+ or CD8+ T cells sorted from blood, taken in a trial of the OX40 agonist ivuxolimab. These receptors all come from an adult with an advanced solid tumor such as melanoma, head and neck, liver or kidney cancer.

This chain connects TRBV2 to TRBJ2-3; TRBD2 matches 9 bases. The ends lost 6 bases at V and 2 bases at J; junction bases unmatched: 6. CDR1 is SNHLY and CDR2 is FYNNEI in the germline V gene. The CDR3 contains 15 residues. The CDR3 here is CASRFSGGYTDTQYF. CDR3 nucleotide sequence: TGTGCCAGCAGATTTAGCGGGGGATACACAGATACGCAGTATTTT.

This clone was recorded only once. V gene TRBV7-6 combines with J gene TRBJ2-3; D is ambiguous. The CDR3 totals 13 residues. Germline V lookup: CDR1 SGHVS, CDR2 FNYEAQ. V lost 3 bases and J lost 4, with 8 bases in between. This chain's CDR3 is CASSFRSPDTQYF. The CDR3 DNA reads as TGTGCCAGCAGCTTCCGCTCCCCAGATACGCAGTATTTT.

This clone showed up just once. The rearrangement uses TRBV27 and TRBJ2-1; D is perhaps TRBD2 (5 bases). Trimming took 9 bases from V and 0 from J, leaving 15 bases between them. The CDR3 consists of 15 residues. Germline V lookup: CDR1 MNHEY, CDR2 SMNVEV (reference sequence). The CDR3: CASKSGRSSYNEQFF. The CDR3 region has the DNA TGTGCCAGTAAAAGCGGCCGAAGCTCCTACAATGAGCAGTTCTTC.

The V call is TRBV29-1, the J call TRBJ2-1; maybe TRBD2 (5 bases). CDR3 length equals 9 residues. V was trimmed by 3 bases and J by 13 bases, leaving 7 bases between them. CDR1 and CDR2 from the germline V gene are SQVTM and ANQGSEA. The CDR3 loop reads CSVERAQFF. The DNA for the CDR3 is TGCAGCGTTGAGCGGGCTCAGTTCTTC.

This chain uses TRBV6-6 with TRBJ1-1; D gene uncertain. Germline V gene lookup returns CDR1 MNHNY and CDR2 SVGAGI (reference sequence). V lost 5 bases and J 7 bases, leaving 8 bases between the germline ends. This CDR3 has 11 amino acids. The CDR3 protein is CASSLGYEAFF. The CDR3, as DNA: TGTGCCAGCAGTCTGGGCTATGAAGCTTTCTTT.

The V gene is TRBV7-9, the J gene TRBJ2-5; the match to TRBD2 covers 13 bases. V gave up 1 base and J gave up 5 bases; unmatched junction bases: 13. This CDR3 is 19 amino acids long. Germline V gene lookup returns CDR1 SEHNR and CDR2 FQNEAQ (reference sequence). The CDR3 is CASSLDQGTSGAGSETQYF. Written as DNA, the CDR3 is TGTGCCAGCAGCTTAGATCAGGGGACTAGCGGGGCGGGGAGCGAGACCCAGTACTTC. The full variable domain, completed using reference TRBV7-9 and TRBJ2-5, is DTGVSQNPRHKITKRGQNVTFRCDPISEHNRLYWYRQTLGQGPEFLTYFQNEAQLEKSRLLSDRFSAERPKGSFSTLEIQRTEQGDSAMYLCASSLDQGTSGAGSETQYFGPGTRLLVL.

J is TRBJ1-2 and V is TRBV7-2, with D possibly being TRBD1 (6 bases). Germline CDR1 and CDR2: SGHTA and FQGNSA. Trimming cost V 0 bases and J 0 bases, with 11 bases left between them. CDR3 length: 16 residues. The CDR3 DNA follows: TGTGCCAGCAGCTTAGCCCAGGGGAGGCCTAACTATGGCTACACCTTC. Translated: CASSLAQGRPNYGYTF. Drawing the rest from reference TRBV7-2 and TRBJ1-2, the complete variable domain is GAGVSQSPSNKVTEKGKDVELRCDPISGHTALYWYRQSLGQGLEFLIYFQGNSAPDKSGLPSDRFSAERTGGSVSTLTIQRTQQEDSAVYLCASSLAQGRPNYGYTFGSGTRLTVV.

The CDR3 sequence: CASSYRGKNTGELFF. The CDR3 DNA reads as TGTGCCAGCAGTTATCGTGGGAAAAACACCGGGGAGCTGTTTTTT. The chain recombines TRBV6-6 with TRBJ2-2, with unresolved D. CDR3 length: 15 amino acids. Germline V gene lookup returns CDR1 MNHNY and CDR2 SVGAGI (reference sequence). Trimming pared 3 bases from V and 2 bases from J, leaving 10 bases between.

The genes are TRBV7-2 and TRBJ2-2; the match to TRBD1 covers 8 bases. Germline V gene data show CDR1 as SGHTA and CDR2 as FQGNSA. Trimming at V came to 4 bases and at J to 7 bases, leaving 5 bases not matched to a gene. The CDR3 runs to 14 residues. Written as DNA, the CDR3 is TGTGCCAGCAGCTCCCGGACAGGGAACGGGGAGCTGTTTTTT. It translates to CASSSRTGNGELFF.

The V call is TRBV6-5, the J call TRBJ1-1; D not certain. The CDR3 runs 13 residues. V lost 3 bases, J lost 2 bases, and 7 bases lay in between. Germline lookup yields CDR1 MNHEY and CDR2 SVGAGI. The CDR3 DNA reads TGTGCCAGCAGTTATACGGGAAACACTGAAGCTTTCTTT. Protein product: CASSYTGNTEAFF.

The chain combines TRBV5-6 with TRBJ1-2, with 7 positions matching TRBD1. The germline gives CDR1 SGHDT, CDR2 YYEEEE. CDR3 length: 13 amino acids. Unmatched junction bases numbered 6, after V lost 6 bases and J lost 4 bases. The CDR3 reads CASTGQWSYGYTF. DNA for the CDR3: TGTGCCAGCACGGGACAGTGGAGCTATGGCTACACCTTC. The full variable domain, rest sourced from reference TRBV5-6 and TRBJ1-2, is DAGVTQSPTHLIKTRGQQVTLRCSPKSGHDTVSWYQQALGQGPQFIFQYYEEEERQRGNFPDRFSGHQFPNYSSELNVNALLLGDSALYLCASTGQWSYGYTFGSGTRLTVV.

The rearrangement joins TRBV11-3 to TRBJ2-3; TRBD2 is a possible D gene (6 bases). Germline V lookup: CDR1 SGHNT, CDR2 YENEEA. This CDR3 has 14 residues. Trimming removed 5 bases from V and 6 bases from J, with 15 bases in between. CDR3 DNA: TGTGCCAGCAGCCCTGGGCCGCGGGGTGATACGCAGTATTTT. The encoded protein is CASSPGPRGDTQYF.

The V call is TRBV7-6, the J call TRBJ2-2; D could derive from TRBD1 or TRBD2 (5 bases each). The germline V gene has CDR1 SGHVS and CDR2 FNYEAQ. V lost 1 base and J 3 bases, leaving 6 bases between the germline ends. CDR3 length: 14 residues. CDR3 amino acids: CASSLGGDTGELFF. The CDR3 DNA reads as TGTGCCAGCAGCTTAGGAGGGGACACCGGGGAGCTGTTTTTT.

The rearrangement uses TRBV27 and TRBJ2-1, with 10 bases lining up with TRBD2. The CDR3 is made up of 15 amino acids. V shed 3 bases, J shed 9 bases, and the junction held 8 bases outside the gene matches. The germline gives CDR1 MNHEY, CDR2 SMNVEV (reference sequence). CDR3 in DNA: TGTGCCAGCAGTTTTCCCCTAGCGGGGGAGAGTGAGCAGTTCTTC. This gives the protein CASSFPLAGESEQFF.

The rearrangement links TRBV4-1 to TRBJ2-2; D not resolved. The CDR3 contains 15 residues. The germline V gene has CDR1 MGHRA and CDR2 YSYEKL. The ends were cut back, 2 bases at V and 4 bases at J, with 11 bases in the middle. CDR3 in DNA: TGCGCCAGCAGCCAATCAGGAGTTGGCACCGGGGAGCTGTTTTTT. Translation: CASSQSGVGTGELFF.